This is a list of T cell receptor beta chains from one sample in a study of blood T cell repertoires in COVID-19. Sequenced by immunoSEQ multiplex PCR; TCRdb stores in-frame clones only, minus some. The table lists more than 110,000 clones, about 84% of them singletons. Sequenced sample: peripheral blood. Every receptor here comes from a woman older than 75 in a cohort sampled during active or convalescent COVID-19. Both conserved end residues are part of each CDR3. The D gene is left open where the match is weak. Clone size is stated in some rows and not others, as once, few, many or a class when expanded.

v_call: TRBV18; cdr3_length: 14; j_call: TRBJ2-1; d_call: -; clone_size: -; cdr3_aa: CASSPTGTYNEQFF; cdr3_nt: TGTGCCAGCTCACCCACCGGGACATACAATGAGCAGTTCTTC
v_call: TRBV7-9; cdr3_length: 14; j_call: TRBJ1-1; d_call: TRBD1; clone_size: few; cdr3_aa: CASSLAGGPGEAFF; cdr3_nt: TGTGCCAGCAGCTTAGCAGGGGGCCCGGGGGAAGCTTTCTTT
v_call: TRBV30; cdr3_length: 14; j_call: TRBJ1-6; d_call: TRBD1; clone_size: -; cdr3_aa: CAWRGTAKNSPLHF; cdr3_nt: TGTGCCTGGAGGGGGACAGCAAAAAATTCACCCCTCCACTTT
v_call: TRBV9; cdr3_length: 20; j_call: TRBJ1-3; d_call: -; clone_size: -; cdr3_aa: CASSVATRGEGHHSGNTIYF; cdr3_nt: TGTGCCAGCAGCGTAGCTACCCGAGGTGAGGGCCACCACTCTGGAAACACCATATATTTT
v_call: TRBV7-9; cdr3_length: 13; j_call: TRBJ1-2; d_call: TRBD1; clone_size: once; cdr3_aa: CASSLLGGDGYTF; cdr3_nt: TGTGCCAGCAGCTTATTAGGGGGCGACGGCTACACCTTC
v_call: TRBV5-1; cdr3_length: 14; j_call: TRBJ1-2; d_call: -; clone_size: -; cdr3_aa: CASSLGTPSYGYTF; cdr3_nt: TGCGCCAGCAGCCTCGGGACTCCCAGCTATGGCTACACCTTC
v_call: TRBV7-2; cdr3_length: 14; j_call: TRBJ2-5; d_call: -; clone_size: -; cdr3_aa: CASSLGGPGETQYF; cdr3_nt: TGTGCCAGCAGCTTAGGGGGGCCAGGGGAGACCCAGTACTTC
v_call: TRBV6-5; cdr3_length: 15; j_call: TRBJ2-6; d_call: -; clone_size: once; cdr3_aa: CASSARGSGANVLTF; cdr3_nt: TGTGCCAGCAGCGCTAGGGGCTCTGGGGCCAACGTCCTGACTTTC
v_call: TRBV7-8; cdr3_length: 14; j_call: TRBJ2-2; d_call: TRBD1; clone_size: -; cdr3_aa: CASSQGTVTGELFF; cdr3_nt: TGTGCCAGCAGCCAGGGGACAGTCACCGGGGAGCTGTTTTTT
v_call: TRBV6-1; cdr3_length: 15; j_call: TRBJ2-3; d_call: TRBD2; clone_size: -; cdr3_aa: CASSEVAGGTDTQYF; cdr3_nt: TGTGCCAGCAGTGAAGTAGCGGGGGGGACAGATACGCAGTATTTT
v_call: TRBV3-1/TRBV3-2; cdr3_length: 13; j_call: TRBJ2-3; d_call: -; clone_size: -; cdr3_aa: CASSHLSRDTQYF; cdr3_nt: TGTGCCAGCAGCCACCTTTCTAGGGATACGCAGTATTTT
v_call: TRBV6-5; cdr3_length: 14; j_call: TRBJ2-4; d_call: TRBD1; clone_size: -; cdr3_aa: CASSLGRQGNIQYF; cdr3_nt: TGTGCCAGCAGTCTGGGCAGACAGGGAAACATTCAGTACTTC
v_call: TRBV30; cdr3_length: 15; j_call: TRBJ1-1; d_call: -; clone_size: -; cdr3_aa: CAWSVPRGQNTEAFF; cdr3_nt: TGTGCCTGGAGTGTACCCAGAGGACAGAACACTGAAGCTTTCTTT
v_call: TRBV7-9; cdr3_length: 14; j_call: TRBJ1-1; d_call: -; clone_size: -; cdr3_aa: CASSFRGGDTEAFF; cdr3_nt: TGTGCCAGCAGCTTTCGGGGCGGGGACACTGAAGCTTTCTTT
v_call: TRBV28; cdr3_length: 12; j_call: TRBJ1-4; d_call: -; clone_size: -; cdr3_aa: CASSRANEKLFF; cdr3_nt: TGTGCCAGCAGCCGAGCTAATGAAAAACTGTTTTTT
v_call: TRBV11-1; cdr3_length: 16; j_call: TRBJ2-3; d_call: TRBD2; clone_size: -; cdr3_aa: CASSLPLGGGADTQYF; cdr3_nt: TGTGCCAGCAGCCTCCCGCTGGGCGGGGGGGCCGATACGCAGTATTTT
v_call: TRBV18; cdr3_length: 13; j_call: TRBJ2-1; d_call: TRBD1; clone_size: -; cdr3_aa: CASSPGQNNEQFF; cdr3_nt: TGTGCCAGCTCACCGGGACAGAACAATGAGCAGTTCTTC
v_call: TRBV3-1/TRBV3-2; cdr3_length: 15; j_call: TRBJ2-5; d_call: TRBD2; clone_size: -; cdr3_aa: CASSQDPSGEETQYF; cdr3_nt: TGTGCCAGCAGCCAGGATCCTAGCGGGGAAGAGACCCAGTACTTC
v_call: TRBV19; cdr3_length: 15; j_call: TRBJ2-2; d_call: TRBD2; clone_size: once; cdr3_aa: CASRLAGGNTGELFF; cdr3_nt: TGTGCCAGTAGACTAGCGGGGGGCAACACCGGGGAGCTGTTTTTT
v_call: TRBV3-1/TRBV3-2; cdr3_length: 15; j_call: TRBJ2-2; d_call: -; clone_size: -; cdr3_aa: CASSQAGGFTGELFF; cdr3_nt: TGTGCCAGCAGCCAAGCTGGAGGGTTCACCGGGGAGCTGTTTTTT
v_call: TRBV7-2; cdr3_length: 14; j_call: TRBJ1-1; d_call: -; clone_size: few; cdr3_aa: CASSWEQVNTEAFF; cdr3_nt: TGTGCCAGCAGCTGGGAGCAGGTGAACACTGAAGCTTTCTTT